This record concerns one TCR beta chain sequence. What it binds is unknown. The data were obtained in a study of T-cell reconstitution after alpha-beta-depleted transplantation in children. This CDR3 is 13 amino acids long. Trimming left V 5 bases short and J 3 bases short, with 8 bases between. Germline V CDR1 and CDR2: ENHRY, SYGVKD. Study findings and constraints: Counts and diversity of T cells one year after transplant came mostly from newly produced T cells. Expanded clones from the graft, numbering several hundred, reportedly supplied alpha-beta T cells about two months after transplant.

The TCRbeta library was prepared with unique molecular identifiers. One entry per CDR3 protein, called by TCRdb with MiXCR from the PCR reads. This table has fewer than 500,000 distinct CDR3 sequences, roughly two fifths appearing once. The chain is built from TRBV10-3 and TRBJ2-1; D call uncertain. This sample comprised PBMCs, obtained before TCRalphabeta/CD19-depleted stem cell transplant. The receptor comes from a girl aged 2-10 years with aplastic anemia, due to receive a stem cell transplant. The CDR3 spells CAISPDNYNEQFF. DNA of the CDR3: TGTGCCATCAGTCCTGACAACTACAATGAGCAGTTCTTC.